This entry concerns a single T cell receptor (beta chain). Antigen unknown. Other nucleotide sequences from this sample produce the same CDR3. It was with 60 Vbeta and 13 Jbeta primers that the PCR ran. TCRdb keeps only in-frame clones here, not all; method: immunoSEQ multiplex PCR. The sample yields 70,000 or so clones, of which the top ten take up 2.4%. The data belong to a study of cytomegalovirus exposure and HLA in healthy donors. Study summary: Early released data comprised around 79 million unique TCRs from HLA-typed donors. When 350 to 500 donors were genotyped, more than 70% of them were found to fall in the Caucasian-associated ancestry cluster.

Whole-study findings and limits: Prior analysis indicated that the majority of TCR beta V segments exhibited productivity approximately 87% or approximately 30% of the time. Sequencing artifact likely explains a cluster of highly shared sequence variants.

The TCR sequence derives from a female donor in good health and CMV-seropositive. Source material: PBMCs.

CDR3 in DNA: TGCGCCAGCAGCTTGGCCGGGGGTGATGAAAAACTGTTTTTT. The encoded protein is CASSLAGGDEKLFF. This chain connects TRBV5-1 to TRBJ1-4, with D maybe TRBD1 (5 bases). This CDR3 contains 14 residues. The ends were cut back, 0 bases at V and 6 bases at J, with 9 bases in the middle. CDR1 is SGHRS and CDR2 is YFSETQ in the germline V gene.